One and the same sample provided the 25 T cell receptor beta chains below, sequenced in a study of molecular identifiers for immune sequencing clone quantification. TCRdb re-called the PCR reads through MiXCR, storing one row per CDR3 protein. The sample lists approximately 670,000 distinct CDR3 sequences, just under 20% occurring once. What was sequenced was naive CD8+ T cells from blood, with Jurkat cell RNA spiked in. Subset meaning: FACS-sorted CD8+CD4-CCR7+CD45RA+ naive T cells. Receptors were obtained from a human donor in good health. Some libraries in this study had Jurkat cell RNA spiked in.

The chain is built from TRBV4-3 and TRBJ1-1; D gene uncertain. Trimming took 0 bases from V and 8 from J, leaving 16 bases between them. The germline V gene encodes CDR1 LGHNA and CDR2 YSLEER. The CDR3 is 15 amino acids. CDR3 residues: CASSQEGGIGREAFF. DNA for the CDR3: TGCGCCAGCAGCCAAGAAGGTGGGATCGGGCGAGAAGCTTTCTTT.

This clonotype was observed at least ten times. The rearrangement links TRBV5-1 to TRBJ2-2, with TRBD1 identical over 8 bases. Germline CDR1 and CDR2: SGHRS and YFSETQ. The CDR3 spans 16 residues. J was trimmed by 5 bases and V by 2 bases; bases with no gene match: 8. The CDR3 coding sequence is TGCGCCAGCAGCTTAGGACAGGGAAGTTCGACCGGGGAGCTGTTTTTT. This translates into CASSLGQGSSTGELFF. Full variable domain (outside the CDR3, taken from reference TRBV5-1 and TRBJ2-2): KAGVTQTPRYLIKTRGQQVTLSCSPISGHRSVSWYQQTPGQGLQFLFEYFSETQRNKGNFPGRFSGRQFSNSRSEMNVSTLELGDSALYLCASSLGQGSSTGELFFGEGSRLTVL.

With respect to this clonotype: A junction boundary mismatches the germline segment, possibly from a read error. The V and J genes are TRBV3-1 and TRBJ2-1; unclear D gene. Germline CDR1 reads LGHDT; CDR2 reads YNNKEL (reference sequence). This CDR3 comprises 18 residues. Here the CDR3 reads CASSPPEVVNKGYNEQLF. CDR3 nucleotides: TGTGCCAGCAGCCCCCCCGAGGTAGTCAATAAGGGATACAATGAGCAGCTCTTC.

This clonotype was seen only a few times. The rearrangement joins TRBV10-1 to TRBJ2-7; D unresolved. V shed 6 bases and J shed 5 bases, with 17 bases lying between them. This CDR3 spans 14 amino acids. From germline, CDR1 is WNHNN and CDR2 SYGVQD (reference sequence). CDR3 protein: CASRSGVRVHEQYF. The CDR3 DNA reads as TGCGCCAGCAGGAGTGGGGTTAGAGTCCACGAGCAGTACTTC.

In its sample, this clonotype was seen a few times. This chain connects TRBV27 to TRBJ2-1; tentatively, D is TRBD2 (5 bases). CDR3 size: 15 residues. Trimming cost V 6 bases and J 5 bases, with 17 bases left between them. CDR1 MNHEY and CDR2 SMNVEV come from the germline V gene (reference sequence). The CDR3 region is CASSVLGPGDNEQFF. In DNA form, the CDR3 reads TGTGCCAGCAGCGTTTTAGGACCCGGGGACAATGAGCAGTTCTTC.

This clonotype was counted ten times or more. The chain joins TRBV12-3 or TRBV12-4 to TRBJ2-5; D gene uncertain. The CDR3 is 14 amino acids. The V end lost 5 bases, the J end lost 9 bases, and 19 bases lay between the germline ends. The CDR3 coding sequence is TGTGCCAGCAGTCTCACCGCTACGTCCCGACCCCAGTACTTC. Its protein product is CASSLTATSRPQYF.

V is TRBV12-3 or TRBV12-4 and J is TRBJ1-2, with no clear D. CDR3 size: 12 residues. V was cut by 6 bases and J by 5 bases, with 10 bases left in between. This CDR3 reads CASSTDGYGYTF. In DNA, the CDR3 is TGTGCCAGCAGCACGGACGGATATGGCTACACCTTC.

Many counts were recorded for this clonotype. The chain is built from TRBV7-9 and TRBJ2-7, with D perhaps matching TRBD2 (5 bases). The CDR3 is made up of 15 amino acids. Trimming took 5 bases from V and 3 from J, leaving 17 bases between them. The V gene's germline CDR1 is SEHNR and CDR2 FQNEAQ (reference sequence). CDR3 in DNA: TGTGCCAGCAGCCCACCACTCTCGGACTTCTACGAGCAGTACTTC. Protein product: CASSPPLSDFYEQYF.

This clonotype was seen repeatedly, ten times or more. The chain is built from TRBV14 and TRBJ2-3; 9 bases are a match to TRBD2. The germline CDR1 and CDR2 sequences are SGHDN and FVKESK. The V gene end was trimmed by 5 bases and the J gene end by 0 bases; junction bases not matched to a gene: 6. The CDR3 covers 16 residues. The CDR3 nucleotides read TGTGCCAGCAGCAAGATGACTAGCGGTAGCACAGATACGCAGTATTTT. Residues: CASSKMTSGSTDTQYF.

This clonotype was found many times. V is TRBV27 and J is TRBJ2-3, with D uncertain. Germline V gene sequence: CDR1 MNHEY, CDR2 SMNVEV (reference sequence). The CDR3 extends over 12 amino acids. Trimming shortened V by 3 bases and J by 8 bases, and 9 bases separated the two germline ends. In nucleotides, the CDR3 is TGTGCCAGCAGTTTTGCTGGTAGTACGCAGTATTTT. Protein product: CASSFAGSTQYF.

This clonotype was counted at least ten times. The V and J genes are TRBV12-3 or TRBV12-4 and TRBJ2-3, with TRBD2 identical over 9 bases. Trimming removed 8 bases from V and 3 bases from J; junction bases left unmatched: 12. The CDR3 extends over 16 amino acids. CDR3 DNA: TGTGCCAGCGAGGAGGGCGGGAGGGCCTTTACAGATACGCAGTATTTT. It translates to CASEEGGRAFTDTQYF.

V usage is TRBV3-1 and J usage is TRBJ2-7; D may correspond to TRBD1 or TRBD2 (5 bases each). Germline V gene data show CDR1 as LGHDT and CDR2 as YNNKEL (reference sequence). Trimming stripped 0 bases from V and 2 bases from J, with 17 bases between. The CDR3 length is 17 residues. The CDR3: CASSQEGFGTETYEQYF. The CDR3 bases are TGTGCCAGCAGCCAAGAGGGGTTCGGGACGGAGACCTACGAGCAGTACTTC.

As for this clonotype: Possible read error: a much larger clone is one base away. Since the CDR3 does not end with the conserved phenylalanine or tryptophan, this likely comes from a read error. This chain connects TRBV6-2 or TRBV6-3 to TRBJ2-5, with 7 bases fitting TRBD2. Germline assignment: CDR1 MNHEY and CDR2 SVGEGT. Germline trimming cut 1 base from V and 4 bases from J; bases unmatched to any gene: 12. This CDR3 is 17 amino acids long. The CDR3 sequence: CASSYLVVQGGRETQYS. CDR3 nucleotides: TGTGCCAGCAGTTACTTAGTCGTCCAGGGAGGGCGAGAGACCCAGTACTCC.

This clonotype was seen repeatedly, ten times or more. The rearrangement uses TRBV30 and TRBJ1-1; possible D gene TRBD1, 6 bases. Deletions cut 2 bases from V and 10 bases from J, with 26 bases between. CDR1 and CDR2 (germline): GTSNPN, SVGIG (reference sequence). CDR3 size: 16 residues. CDR3 DNA sequence: TGTGCCTGGAGTACCTCACAGGGTAGAGGTTCGGACGGAGCTTTCTTT. As protein: CAWSTSQGRGSDGAFF.

Remarks on this clonotype: Its ends do not fully match the called genes, so a read error is possible. This chain joins TRBV6-5 and TRBJ2-7; D is ambiguous. The CDR3 is 13 amino acids. Germline-derived CDR1 and CDR2 are MNHEY and SVGAGI. The CDR3: CASSYGSSCEQYF. For the CDR3, the DNA is TGTGCCAGCAGTTACGGGTCCTCCTGCGAGCAGTACTTC.

This clonotype was observed at least ten times. The chain couples TRBV27 to TRBJ1-4; 7 positions agree with TRBD1. The CDR3 runs to 17 residues. Germline V gene lookup returns CDR1 MNHEY and CDR2 SMNVEV (reference sequence). Unmatched junction bases numbered 8, after V lost 4 bases and J lost 0 bases. The chain's CDR3 is CASSSTGDRATNEKLFF. Here the CDR3 DNA reads TGTGCCAGCAGTTCAACAGGGGATAGGGCAACTAATGAAAAACTGTTTTTT. The full variable domain, its missing parts supplied by reference TRBV27 and TRBJ1-4, is EAQVTQNPRYLITVTGKKLTVTCSQNMNHEYMSWYRQDPGLGLRQIYYSMNVEVTDKGDVPEGYKVSRKEKRNFPLILESPSPNQTSLYFCASSSTGDRATNEKLFFGSGTQLSVL.

This clonotype was detected ten times or more. This sequence joins TRBV7-8 and TRBJ1-5, with D unresolved. The length of the CDR3 is 16 residues. From germline, CDR1 is SGHVS and CDR2 FQNEAQ. V was cut by 0 bases and J by 0 bases, with 9 bases left in between. As DNA, the CDR3 is TGTGCCAGCAGCTTAGCCCGCGGGGTTAGCAATCAGCCCCAGCATTTT. It yields the protein CASSLARGVSNQPQHF.

This clonotype was seen many times. The V gene is TRBV6-5, the J gene TRBJ1-1; TRBD1 might be the D (5 bases). This CDR3 region has 16 residues. Per the germline V gene, CDR1 is MNHEY and CDR2 is SVGAGI. V lost 5 bases and J 2 bases, leaving 18 bases between the germline ends. CDR3 amino acids: CASSAHIGEGNTEAFF. CDR3 nucleotides: TGTGCCAGCAGTGCCCATATAGGGGAGGGAAACACTGAAGCTTTCTTT.

This clonotype was observed many times. The chain recombines TRBV27 with TRBJ2-7; 8 bases agree with TRBD2. Germline V gives CDR1 MNHEY, CDR2 SMNVEV (reference sequence). The CDR3 runs 16 residues. Trimming cost V 5 bases and J 4 bases; bases outside gene matches: 13. The CDR3 reads CASSPTTSGRYYEQYF. CDR3 DNA sequence: TGTGCCAGCAGTCCAACCACTAGCGGTCGGTATTACGAGCAGTACTTC.

Concerning this clonotype: Just one base apart from a much larger clone, this may be a read error. V is TRBV27 and J is TRBJ2-1; TRBD1 matches 9 bases. This CDR3 has 15 residues. Looked up from germline, CDR1 is MNHEY and CDR2 is SMNVEV (reference sequence). Losses at the gene ends were 6 bases for V and 1 base for J; bases not matched to a gene: 4. CDR3 loop: CASRTGQGSYNEQFF. The CDR3 coding sequence is TGTGCCAGCAGGACCGGACAGGGGTCCTACAATGAGCAGTTCTTC.

This clonotype was recorded at least ten times. V and J are TRBV27 and TRBJ1-1, with TRBD1 identical over 8 bases. The trim removed 1 base at V and 2 bases at J, leaving 15 bases unmatched. The germline V gene has CDR1 MNHEY and CDR2 SMNVEV (reference sequence). The CDR3 runs to 19 residues. In nucleotides, the CDR3 is TGTGCCAGCAGTTTATACATAACGGGCAGGGGGCTGGGAAACACTGAAGCTTTCTTT. It yields the protein CASSLYITGRGLGNTEAFF.

This clonotype has only a few counts. The chain combines TRBV6-1 with TRBJ2-2; TRBD1 matches at 9 bases. This CDR3 has 16 amino acids. Germline trimming cut 2 bases from V and 3 bases from J; bases unmatched to any gene: 4. Germline CDR1 is MNHNS and CDR2 is SASEGT. CDR3 nucleotide sequence: TGTGCCAGCAGTGAATATAGACAGGGGGACACCGGGGAGCTGTTTTTT. Its protein is CASSEYRQGDTGELFF.

This clonotype has a count of ten or more. The DNA for the CDR3 is TGCGCCAGCAGCCCAGGGAGGGGTAGGCACACTGAAGCTTTCTTT. Protein product: CASSPGRGRHTEAFF. V is TRBV4-3 and J is TRBJ1-1; D might be TRBD1 (5 bases). The germline gives CDR1 LGHNA, CDR2 YSLEER. V was clipped by 4 bases and J by 3 bases, with 15 bases between them. CDR3 length: 15 residues.

The chain employs TRBV13 and TRBJ1-2; D may be TRBD1 (6 bases). The CDR3 extends over 14 amino acids. V was cut by 5 bases and J by 4 bases, with 14 bases left in between. CDR1 and CDR2 from the germline V gene are PRHDT and FYEKMQ (reference sequence). DNA of the CDR3: TGTGCCAGCAGCGAAACAGGGACGACCTATGGCTACACCTTC. This translates into CASSETGTTYGYTF.

This clonotype was picked up a small number of times. The rearrangement joins TRBV30 to TRBJ2-2; D is ambiguous. V was cut by 4 bases and J by 3 bases, with 9 bases left in between. The CDR3 is made up of 13 amino acids. The germline CDR1 and CDR2 sequences are GTSNPN and SVGIG (reference sequence). Here the CDR3 DNA reads TGTGCCTGGACCCCCGCCGACACCGGGGAGCTGTTTTTT. Residues: CAWTPADTGELFF.